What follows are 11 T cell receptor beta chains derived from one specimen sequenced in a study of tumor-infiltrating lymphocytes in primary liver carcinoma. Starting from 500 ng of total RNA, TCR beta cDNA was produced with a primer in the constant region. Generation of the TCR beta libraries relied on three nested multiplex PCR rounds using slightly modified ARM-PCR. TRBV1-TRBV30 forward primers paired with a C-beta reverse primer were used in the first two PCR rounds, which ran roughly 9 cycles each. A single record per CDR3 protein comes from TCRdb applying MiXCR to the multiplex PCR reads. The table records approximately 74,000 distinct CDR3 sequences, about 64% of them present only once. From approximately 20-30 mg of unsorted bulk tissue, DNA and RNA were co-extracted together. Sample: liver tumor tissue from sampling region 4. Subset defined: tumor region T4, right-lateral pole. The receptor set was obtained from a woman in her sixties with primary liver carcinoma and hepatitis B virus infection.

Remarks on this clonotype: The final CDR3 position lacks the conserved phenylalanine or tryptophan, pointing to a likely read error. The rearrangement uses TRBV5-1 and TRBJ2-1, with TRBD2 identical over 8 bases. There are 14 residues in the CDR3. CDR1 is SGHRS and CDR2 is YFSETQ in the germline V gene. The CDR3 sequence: CASSFSGNRDEQFL. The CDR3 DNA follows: TGTGCCAGCAGCTTTAGCGGGAACCGGGATGAGCAGTTCCTC.

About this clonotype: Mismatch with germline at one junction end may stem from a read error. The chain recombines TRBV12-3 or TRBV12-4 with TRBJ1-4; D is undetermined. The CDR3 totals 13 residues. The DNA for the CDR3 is TGTGTCAGCAGTTTAAATCTGCCGGAAAAACTGTTTTTT. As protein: CVSSLNLPEKLFF.

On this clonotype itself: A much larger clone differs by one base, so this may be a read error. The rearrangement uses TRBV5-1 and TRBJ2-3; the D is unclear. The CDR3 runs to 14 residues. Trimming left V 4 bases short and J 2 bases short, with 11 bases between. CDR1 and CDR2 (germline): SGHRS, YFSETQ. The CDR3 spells CASSRNHATDTQYF. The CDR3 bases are TGCGCCAGCAGCCGGAACCATGCCACAGATACGCAGTATTTT.

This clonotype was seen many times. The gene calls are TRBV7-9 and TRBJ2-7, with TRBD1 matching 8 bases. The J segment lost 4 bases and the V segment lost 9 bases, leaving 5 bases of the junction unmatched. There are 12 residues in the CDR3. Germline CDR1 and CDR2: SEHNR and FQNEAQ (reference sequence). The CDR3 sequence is CASSGQGYEQYF. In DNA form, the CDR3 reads TGTGCCAGTAGCGGACAGGGATACGAGCAGTACTTC.

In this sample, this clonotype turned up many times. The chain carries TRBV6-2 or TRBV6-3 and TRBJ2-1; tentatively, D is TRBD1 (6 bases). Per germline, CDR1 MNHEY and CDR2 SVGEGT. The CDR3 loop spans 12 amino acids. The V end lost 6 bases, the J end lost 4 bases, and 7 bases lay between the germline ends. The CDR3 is CASSQGYNEQFF. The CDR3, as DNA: TGTGCCAGCAGCCAGGGGTACAATGAGCAGTTCTTC.

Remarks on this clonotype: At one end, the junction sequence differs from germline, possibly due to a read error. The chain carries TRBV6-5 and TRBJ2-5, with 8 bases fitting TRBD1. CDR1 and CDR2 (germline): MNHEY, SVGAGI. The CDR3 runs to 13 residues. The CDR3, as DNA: TGTGTCAGCAGGCCCCGACAGGGGAAGACCCAGTACTTC. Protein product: CVSRPRQGKTQYF.

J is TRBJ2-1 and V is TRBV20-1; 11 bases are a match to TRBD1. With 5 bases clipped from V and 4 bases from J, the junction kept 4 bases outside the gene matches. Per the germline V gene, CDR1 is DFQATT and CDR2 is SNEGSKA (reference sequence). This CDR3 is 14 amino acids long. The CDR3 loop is CSARGQGGYNEQFF. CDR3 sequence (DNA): TGCAGTGCTCGGGGACAGGGGGGATACAATGAGCAGTTCTTC.

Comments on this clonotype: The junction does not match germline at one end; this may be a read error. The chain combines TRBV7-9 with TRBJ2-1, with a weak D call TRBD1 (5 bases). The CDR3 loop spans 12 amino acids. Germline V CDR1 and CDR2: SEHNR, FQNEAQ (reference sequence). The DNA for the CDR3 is TGTGCCAGCAGCGGGTCAGGGTATGAGCGGTTCTTC. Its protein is CASSGSGYERFF.

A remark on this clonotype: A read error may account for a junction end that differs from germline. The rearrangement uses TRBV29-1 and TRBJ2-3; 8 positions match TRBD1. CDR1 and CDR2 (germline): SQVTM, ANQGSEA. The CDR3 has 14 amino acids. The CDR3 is CSIGDRTLTDTQYF. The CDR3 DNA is TGTAGCATTGGGGACAGGACACTCACAGATACGCAGTATTTT.

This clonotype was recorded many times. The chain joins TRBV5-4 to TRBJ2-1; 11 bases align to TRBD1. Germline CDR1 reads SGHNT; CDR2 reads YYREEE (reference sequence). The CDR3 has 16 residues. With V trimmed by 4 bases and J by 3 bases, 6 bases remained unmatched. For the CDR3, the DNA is TGTGCCAGCAGCCCGCCGGGACAGGGGGTCTACAATGAGCAGTTCTTC. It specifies CASSPPGQGVYNEQFF.

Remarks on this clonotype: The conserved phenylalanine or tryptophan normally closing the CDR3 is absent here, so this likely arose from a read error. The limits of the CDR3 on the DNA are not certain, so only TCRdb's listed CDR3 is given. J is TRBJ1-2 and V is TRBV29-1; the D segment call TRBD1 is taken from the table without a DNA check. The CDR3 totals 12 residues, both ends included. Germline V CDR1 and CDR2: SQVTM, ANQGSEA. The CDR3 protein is CSGGTGDLSPAL.